This T cell receptor beta chain was sequenced for a study of neurological immune-mediated disorders. The cDNA came from 5'RACE, which used 10-nucleotide random UMIs. TCRdb itself ran the 5' RACE reads through MiXCR, one entry per CDR3 protein. The sample shows 87,000 or so distinct CDR3 sequences, roughly 4% of them seen only once. Notes on the study in general: When grouped phylogenetically, the repertoires of 18 of the 34 multiple sclerosis patients fell together in one related-CDR3 cluster, which is a possible signature.

The ends lost 6 bases at V and 7 bases at J; junction bases unmatched: 9. CDR1 and CDR2 (germline): DFQATT, SNEGSKA (reference sequence). This CDR3 has 14 residues. On this clonotype: As yet, its antigen is unknown. Just one base apart from a much larger clone, this may be a read error.

PBMCs stored at -80 C, 2 million in total, were the source of the unsorted libraries. The rearrangement links TRBV20-1 to TRBJ2-7; 13 bases map to TRBD2. This clonotype was obtained from a woman in her late teens or twenties with multiple sclerosis. The sample comprised PBMCs. The CDR3 reads CSATSGREVGEQYF. The DNA for the CDR3 is TGCAGTGCAACTAGCGGGAGGGAGGTGGGTGAGCAGTACTTC.